These 29 T cell receptor beta chains came from one sample sequenced in a study of blood T cell repertoires in COVID-19 (dated by TCRdb to between 2020 and 2021). Library preparation employed the immunoSEQ multiplex PCR assay. Held by TCRdb, this immuneACCESS table contains in-frame sequences only and omits some clones. Under half of the omission traces to an unresolved V gene where checked; the cause of the rest is unknown. A total of under 250,000 clones appear in this sample, 82% of them only once. Together, the top ten hold 4.7% of the sample. The sample was peripheral blood. All receptors come from a woman in her 70s with acute or convalescent COVID-19.

The gene calls are TRBV15 and TRBJ1-5; TRBD1 matches 8 bases. CDR1 is LNHNV and CDR2 is YYDKDF in the germline V gene (reference sequence). The CDR3 totals 15 residues. J lost 4 bases, V lost 3 bases, and 5 bases had no gene match. Written as DNA, the CDR3 is TGTGCCACCAGCAGTGGACAGGGTAGTAATCAGCCCCAGCATTTT. This translates into CATSSGQGSNQPQHF.

The CDR3 bases are TGTGCCAGTACCCTGACTAGTCGGATCGGCGGCAATGAGCAGTTCTTC. It yields the protein CASTLTSRIGGNEQFF. The rearrangement uses TRBV19 and TRBJ2-1; a possible D gene is TRBD2 (6 bases). The germline V gene has CDR1 LNHDA and CDR2 SQIVND (reference sequence). The V gene lost 7 bases and the J gene lost 6 bases, with 22 bases spanning the gap. This CDR3 has 16 amino acids.

This clone was counted only a few times. The rearrangement uses TRBV10-1 and TRBJ1-1; D unclear. This CDR3 spans 13 amino acids. V lost 2 bases to trimming and J lost 1 base, with 5 bases between them. From germline, CDR1 is WNHNN and CDR2 SYGVQD (reference sequence). This CDR3 is CASSETGNTEAFF. DNA for the CDR3: TGCGCCAGCAGTGAGACGGGGAACACTGAAGCTTTCTTT.

The chain has TRBV2 and TRBJ1-3, with 10 bases aligning to TRBD1. The V gene end was trimmed by 5 bases and the J gene end by 4 bases; junction bases not matched to a gene: 11. The CDR3 covers 17 residues. The V gene's germline CDR1 is SNHLY and CDR2 FYNNEI. The CDR3 protein is CASSNPGTGVRGNTIYF. CDR3 DNA: TGTGCCAGCAGTAACCCTGGGACAGGGGTCAGAGGAAACACCATATATTTT.

This chain joins TRBV10-1 and TRBJ2-1, with a weak D call TRBD1 (6 bases). The CDR3 is 13 residues long. V gave up 3 bases and J gave up 6 bases, with 9 bases separating them. The germline gives CDR1 WNHNN, CDR2 SYGVQD (reference sequence). In DNA, the CDR3 is TGCGCCAGCAGTGAAACAGGGTTCAATGAGCAGTTCTTC. It encodes CASSETGFNEQFF.

This rearrangement joins TRBV6-4 to TRBJ1-5, with no clear D. The CDR3 consists of 13 residues. Looked up from germline, CDR1 is MRHNA and CDR2 is SNTAGT. V was clipped by 4 bases and J by 5 bases, with 9 bases between them. CDR3 sequence: CASSGQWDQPQHF. CDR3 DNA: TGTGCCAGCAGTGGACAATGGGATCAGCCCCAGCATTTT.

The chain couples TRBV27 to TRBJ2-5, with D maybe TRBD1 (6 bases). Trimming cost V 1 base and J 1 base, with 13 bases left between them. CDR1 MNHEY and CDR2 SMNVEV come from the germline V gene (reference sequence). The CDR3 is 16 residues long. CDR3 sequence (DNA): TGTGCCAGCAGTTTATTCCCAGGGGCTATCCAAGAGACCCAGTACTTC. This encodes CASSLFPGAIQETQYF.

The chain combines TRBV9 with TRBJ1-2, with unresolved D. Germline loops: CDR1 SGDLS, CDR2 YYNGEE. The CDR3 consists of 14 residues. The ends were cut back, 4 bases at V and 4 bases at J, with 14 bases in the middle. CDR3 in amino acids: CASSSDGGRYGYTF. CDR3 DNA sequence: TGTGCCAGCAGCTCAGACGGAGGGCGCTATGGCTACACCTTC.

The V gene is TRBV7-2, the J gene TRBJ2-3, with 11 bases lining up with TRBD2. Germline-derived CDR1 and CDR2 are SGHTA and FQGNSA. The J segment lost 0 bases and the V segment lost 3 bases, leaving 5 bases of the junction unmatched. The CDR3 sequence is 17 residues long. The CDR3 is CASSFPGLAGSTDTQYF. DNA of the CDR3: TGTGCCAGCAGCTTTCCCGGACTAGCGGGTAGCACAGATACGCAGTATTTT.

V usage is TRBV10-1 and J usage is TRBJ1-2; TRBD1 matches at 8 bases. Germline V gene lookup returns CDR1 WNHNN and CDR2 SYGVQD (reference sequence). The junction had 2 bases not matched to a gene; V was cut back by 3 bases and J by 2 bases. CDR3 length: 14 residues. The CDR3 reads CASSERTGNYGYTF. DNA of the CDR3: TGCGCCAGCAGTGAAAGGACAGGGAACTATGGCTACACCTTC.

The rearrangement uses TRBV4-3 and TRBJ1-5, with D unresolved. CDR1 is LGHNA, CDR2 YSLEER, per germline. The CDR3 runs 16 residues. Trimming cost V 0 bases and J 6 bases, with 15 bases left between them. CDR3 amino acids: CASSQDRGSTAQPQHF. The CDR3 DNA sequence: TGCGCCAGCAGCCAAGATCGCGGCAGCACTGCTCAGCCCCAGCATTTT.

This clone appeared once. V usage is TRBV28 and J usage is TRBJ2-7; the D is unclear. The CDR3 has 12 residues. CDR1 and CDR2 (germline): MDHEN, SYDVKM. V was trimmed by 9 bases and J by 3 bases, leaving 12 bases between them. CDR3 in amino acids: CASCSGVYEQYF. In DNA form, the CDR3 reads TGTGCCAGTTGCTCAGGTGTCTACGAGCAGTACTTC.

This clone was observed once. The gene calls are TRBV5-1 and TRBJ1-2, with 10 nucleotides matching TRBD1. The CDR3 length is 17 residues. Germline CDR1 is SGHRS and CDR2 is YFSETQ. V shed 5 bases, J shed 4 bases, and the junction held 14 bases outside the gene matches. Here the CDR3 reads CASSSPPPGQGFYGYTF. CDR3 nucleotides: TGCGCCAGCAGTTCCCCGCCGCCGGGACAGGGGTTCTATGGCTACACCTTC.

The chain recombines TRBV6-5 with TRBJ1-6, with D hard to call. Germline CDR1 reads MNHEY; CDR2 reads SVGAGI. CDR3 length: 13 residues. Trimming removed 6 bases at V and 7 bases at J, with 10 bases between. The CDR3 DNA is TGTGCCAGCAGACTAACTTTCAATTCACCCCTCCACTTT. Translation: CASRLTFNSPLHF.

This clone is a singleton in its sample. The CDR3 nucleotides read TGTGCCAGCAGCTCAAAGTCCGGGACAGGGGGTACTGGCTACACCTTC. This encodes CASSSKSGTGGTGYTF. The chain couples TRBV5-6 to TRBJ1-2, with 11 nucleotides matching TRBD1. Trimming at V came to 3 bases and at J to 7 bases, leaving 11 bases not matched to a gene. Germline V CDR1 and CDR2: SGHDT, YYEEEE. The CDR3 extends over 16 amino acids.

The chain couples TRBV19 to TRBJ2-5; D perhaps matches TRBD1 (6 bases). CDR3 length: 13 residues. CDR1 LNHDA and CDR2 SQIVND come from the germline V gene (reference sequence). V lost 6 bases to trimming and J lost 4 bases, with 12 bases between them. The CDR3 nucleotides are TGTGCCAGTAGCACTACAGGGCCAGAGACCCAGTACTTC. The encoded protein is CASSTTGPETQYF.

This chain connects TRBV28 to TRBJ1-2; 9 bases are shared with TRBD1. The J segment lost 9 bases and the V segment lost 4 bases, leaving 15 bases of the junction unmatched. The germline V gene encodes CDR1 MDHEN and CDR2 SYDVKM. The CDR3 sequence is 16 residues long. The CDR3, as DNA: TGTGCCAGCAGTTCTACTGCGCCGGGACAGGGTAGAAGCTACACCTTC. Protein product: CASSSTAPGQGRSYTF.

The V call is TRBV27, the J call TRBJ1-2; perhaps TRBD1 as D (5 bases). Trimming stripped 5 bases from V and 3 bases from J, with 13 bases between. CDR1 MNHEY and CDR2 SMNVEV come from the germline V gene (reference sequence). The CDR3 consists of 14 residues. The CDR3 region is CASSLRGEDYGYTF. The CDR3 region has the DNA TGTGCCAGCAGTCTTAGGGGCGAGGACTATGGCTACACCTTC.

This rearrangement joins TRBV18 to TRBJ2-4, with TRBD1 identical over 10 bases. The J segment lost 4 bases and the V segment lost 3 bases, leaving 3 bases of the junction unmatched. This CDR3 is 15 amino acids long. Germline CDR1 KGHSH, CDR2 LQKENI. The CDR3 nucleotides are TGTGCCAGCTCACCCGGGACAGGGGTTAAAAACATTCAGTACTTC. It specifies CASSPGTGVKNIQYF.

CDR3 protein: CASTSGLFNTDTQYF. The CDR3 DNA sequence: TGCGCCAGCACCTCGGGACTATTCAACACAGATACGCAGTATTTT. The chain recombines TRBV5-1 with TRBJ2-3, with TRBD2 matching 7 bases. CDR3 size: 15 residues. The germline V gene encodes CDR1 SGHRS and CDR2 YFSETQ. V lost 6 bases, J lost 2 bases, and 9 bases stayed unmatched.

The chain employs TRBV12-3 or TRBV12-4 and TRBJ1-2; D is ambiguous. Trimming took 3 bases from V and 4 from J, leaving 9 bases between them. The CDR3 spans 13 residues. The CDR3 here is CASSFGQIYGYTF. The CDR3 DNA reads TGTGCCAGCAGTTTTGGGCAGATCTATGGCTACACCTTC.

This chain connects TRBV4-2 to TRBJ1-1; 7 bases fit TRBD1. In germline, CDR1 is LGHNA, CDR2 YNFKEQ. Trimming removed 1 base from V and 0 bases from J; junction bases left unmatched: 5. This CDR3 spans 16 amino acids. CDR3 residues: CASSQGDSNMNTEAFF. The CDR3 DNA follows: TGTGCCAGCAGCCAAGGGGACAGCAACATGAACACTGAAGCTTTCTTT.

The rearrangement uses TRBV10-2 and TRBJ2-3; 8 bases map to TRBD2. Germline V gene lookup returns CDR1 WSHSY and CDR2 SAAADI. This CDR3 comprises 14 residues. V lost 8 bases, J lost 1 base, and 5 bases stayed unmatched. CDR3 coding DNA: TGCGCCAGCGGACGGGGGGGCGGCACAGATACGCAGTATTTT. Protein product: CASGRGGGTDTQYF.

The chain combines TRBV10-3 with TRBJ1-2; D remains unclear. Trimming left V 0 bases short and J 7 bases short, with 12 bases between. The germline CDR1 and CDR2 sequences are ENHRY and SYGVKD. The CDR3 spans 14 residues. The CDR3 coding sequence is TGTGCCATCAGTGAGTCGGCCGGGAACGCTGGCTACACCTTC. Its translation: CAISESAGNAGYTF.

This clone was counted a few times. The chain recombines TRBV18 with TRBJ1-4; 7 bases fit TRBD1. Germline CDR1 is KGHSH and CDR2 is LQKENI. The V gene end was trimmed by 4 bases and the J gene end by 7 bases; junction bases not matched to a gene: 3. The CDR3 extends over 13 amino acids. The DNA of the CDR3 is TGTGCCAGCTCACTCGGGACAGCTGAAAAACTGTTTTTT. It is translated as CASSLGTAEKLFF.

As for this clone: One end of the junction varies from germline; a read error may be responsible. The V call is TRBV2, the J call TRBJ1-2; 11 bases line up with TRBD1. This CDR3 spans 11 amino acids. CDR1 SNHLY and CDR2 FYNNEI come from the germline V gene. The DNA for the CDR3 is TGTGCCAGCGGGCAGGACAGGGGGCAAGCCTTC. As protein: CASGQDRGQAF.

The chain carries TRBV2 and TRBJ1-2; D is perhaps TRBD1 (6 bases). The CDR3 runs 14 residues. V lost 1 base, J lost 7 bases, and 13 bases lay in between. Germline assignment: CDR1 SNHLY and CDR2 FYNNEI. CDR3 amino acids: CASSEVTGLGGYTF. CDR3 DNA sequence: TGTGCCAGCAGTGAAGTGACAGGATTGGGTGGCTACACCTTC.

V gene TRBV2 combines with J gene TRBJ2-7; no definite D call. The CDR3 contains 12 residues. Between the trimmed V and J ends, which lost 6 bases and 2 bases, there was a span of 8 bases. Germline-derived CDR1 and CDR2 are SNHLY and FYNNEI. CDR3 sequence reads: CASSEITYEQYF. The CDR3 nucleotides read TGTGCCAGCAGCGAAATAACCTACGAGCAGTACTTC.

The rearrangement uses TRBV10-3 and TRBJ2-4; D might be TRBD1 (6 bases). There are 16 residues in the CDR3. CDR1 and CDR2 from the germline V gene are ENHRY and SYGVKD. With 5 bases removed from V and 8 bases from J, the gap between germline ends came to 22 bases. DNA of the CDR3: TGTGCCATCAGTAAGGCGATAGCTCAATCAGGGGACATTCAGTACTTC. It is translated as CAISKAIAQSGDIQYF.